This TCR beta chain was captured in a study of cytotoxic CD8 clonotypes in ibrutinib-treated CLL. Across the whole study: Response samples came after a median roughly 13 months of treatment, range 6 to 36. Mean productive templates were approximately 230,000; mean productive rearrangements were about 89,000.

Turning to this clone: The target antigen is unknown.

Broader study findings: Sustained-remission and progressing patients had unequal sampling times.

Repertoires were generated with immunoSEQ multiplex PCR, while TCRdb's copy carries only in-frame clones and drops some. The table shows roughly 56,000 clones, with less than 75% occurring only once. This sequence originates from a human donor with chronic lymphocytic leukemia. The sequencing here drew on PBMCs, taken after 12 months of ibrutinib treatment.

The CDR3 nucleotides read TGTGCCAGTAGTGCGACTAGTTTGGAGACCCAGTACTTC. Translated, it gives CASSATSLETQYF. This sequence joins TRBV19 and TRBJ2-5; D perhaps matches TRBD2 (6 bases). The germline gives CDR1 LNHDA, CDR2 SQIVND (reference sequence). This CDR3 comprises 13 residues. Trimming cost V 5 bases and J 5 bases, with 12 bases left between them.